The clone carrying this TCR beta chain has a count of ten or more. The data were obtained in a study of T cells in Graves' hyperthyroidism and ophthalmopathy. It was RNA transcripts that yielded the amplified TCR beta CDR3 regions. A first-round RT-PCR of the TCR CDR3 used the HTBI primer set. TCRdb passed the multiplex PCR reads through MiXCR, listing each CDR3 protein once. In the table there are almost 600,000 distinct CDR3 sequences, around 14% of which are singletons. The sample, blood from the first hyperthyroidism diagnosis, precedes any ophthalmopathy symptoms. Sequenced sample: blood. The receptor was isolated from a woman aged 25 to 45 with Graves' hyperthyroidism that later progressed to Graves' ophthalmopathy.

This CDR3 reads CASSWTTGETQYF. CDR3 coding DNA: TGTGCCAGCAGTTGGACCACTGGGGAGACCCAGTACTTC. V and J are TRBV12-3 or TRBV12-4 and TRBJ2-5; D is uncertain. The CDR3 runs to 13 residues. V lost 4 bases, J lost 5 bases, and 11 bases lay in between.